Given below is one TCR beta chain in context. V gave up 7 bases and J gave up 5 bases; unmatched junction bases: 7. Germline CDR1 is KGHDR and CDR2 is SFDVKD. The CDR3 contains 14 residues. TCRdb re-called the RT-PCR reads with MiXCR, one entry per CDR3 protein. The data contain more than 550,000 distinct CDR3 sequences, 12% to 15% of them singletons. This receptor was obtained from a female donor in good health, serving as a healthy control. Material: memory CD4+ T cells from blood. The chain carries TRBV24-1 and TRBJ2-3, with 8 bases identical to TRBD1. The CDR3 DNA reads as TGTGCCACCAGGAGGACAGGGCTGGAAGATACGCAGTATTTT. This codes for CATRRTGLEDTQYF.